The present entry profiles one T cell receptor (beta chain) with its context. The assay was immunoSEQ multiplex PCR, and TCRdb's table has in-frame clones only and misses some. Of fewer than 250,000 clones listed, around 93% were seen once; the top ten hold 1.5% to 2%. The sample comes from a study of control samples from healthy donors and cancer patients. Germline CDR1 is SGHDN and CDR2 is FVKESK. The CDR3 is 15 amino acids. Trimming cost V 4 bases and J 5 bases, with 14 bases left between them. The sample comprised blood. The genes are TRBV14 and TRBJ2-2; perhaps D is TRBD1 or TRBD2 (6 bases each). The TCR was taken from a man aged 25 to 40 in good health. The CDR3 region has the DNA TGTGCCAGCAGCCGGATAGGGGGGCGGACCGGGGAGCTGTTTTTT. As protein: CASSRIGGRTGELFF. Filled out from reference TRBV14 and TRBJ2-2, the complete variable domain reads EAGVTQFPSHSVIEKGQTVTLRCDPISGHDNLYWYRRVMGKEIKFLLHFVKESKQDESGMPNNRFLAERTGGTYSTLKVQPAELEDSGVYFCASSRIGGRTGELFFGEGSRLTVL.